The clone carrying this TCR beta chain was seen a few times. The entry originates in a study of T cell changes during pregnancy in multiple sclerosis. TCRdb keeps only in-frame clones here, not all; method: immunoSEQ multiplex PCR. The sample has tens of thousands of clones, over 85% seen once. CDR1 MNHNS and CDR2 SASEGT come from the germline V gene. The CDR3 runs to 15 residues. V dropped 7 bases and J dropped 4; count of bases not matched to a gene: 7. The chain carries TRBV6-1 and TRBJ2-5, with 12 bases lining up with TRBD2. The source material was peripheral blood, sampled in the third trimester of pregnancy. This clonotype was obtained from a female donor with multiple sclerosis, enrolled in a pregnancy study. The CDR3 region is CASILTSGSGETQYF. The CDR3 coding sequence is TGTGCCAGCATCCTGACTAGCGGGAGTGGAGAGACCCAGTACTTC.